The present T cell receptor beta chain was sequenced within a study of beta chain features in type 1 diabetes. Isolation of CD4+ naive, central memory, regulatory and stem cell-like memory cells was achieved by sorting via CD45RO/CCR7/CD25/CD127/CD95/CD27. Isolated RNA was reverse transcribed in full, so expressed TCRB transcripts were sequenced. Produced via immunoSEQ multiplex PCR; TCRdb's table is partial and in-frame only. This sample yields hundreds of thousands of clones, of which approximately 70% are seen a single time; 0.053% belongs to the top ten. Sequenced: naive CD4+ T cells from blood. The clonotype comes from a young man in good health.

The CDR3, as DNA: TGTGCCTGGACCCGGGACAGTCTCTATGGCTACACCTTC. This gives the protein CAWTRDSLYGYTF. The chain employs TRBV30 and TRBJ1-2; 7 bases fit TRBD1. This CDR3 region has 13 residues. Germline V gene data show CDR1 as GTSNPN and CDR2 as SVGIG (reference sequence). Trimming at V came to 4 bases and at J to 4 bases, leaving 6 bases not matched to a gene.